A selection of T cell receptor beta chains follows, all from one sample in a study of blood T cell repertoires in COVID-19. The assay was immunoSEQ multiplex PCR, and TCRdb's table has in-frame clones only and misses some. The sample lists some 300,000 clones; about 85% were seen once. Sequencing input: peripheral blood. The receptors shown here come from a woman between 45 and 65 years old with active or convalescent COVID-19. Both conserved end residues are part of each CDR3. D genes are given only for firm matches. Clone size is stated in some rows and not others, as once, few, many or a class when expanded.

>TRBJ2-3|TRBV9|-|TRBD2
TGTGCCAGCAGCGTGGGGACTAGCGGAAGCACAGATACGCAGTATTTT
CASSVGTSGSTDTQYF
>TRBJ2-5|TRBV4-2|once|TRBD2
TGTGCCAGCAGCCCGGGACTAGCGGCTCAAGAGACCCAGTACTTC
CASSPGLAAQETQYF
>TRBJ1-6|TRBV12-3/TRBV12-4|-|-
TGTGCCAGCAGTTTCGCTGTGAGGGCACCCCTCCACTTT
CASSFAVRAPLHF
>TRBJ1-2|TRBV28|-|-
TGTGCCAGCAGTTTCCAGGGGTTCGATGGCTACACCTTC
CASSFQGFDGYTF
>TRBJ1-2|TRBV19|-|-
TGTGCCAGTAGTCAGAACAGGGTTGAAGGCTACACCTTC
CASSQNRVEGYTF
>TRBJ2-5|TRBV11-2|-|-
TGTGCCAGCAGCTTAGGGGTTTTAGCGCTGGGAGAGACCCAGTACTTC
CASSLGVLALGETQYF
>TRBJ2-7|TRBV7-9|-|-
TGTGCCAGCAGCATACAGGGTTACGAGCAGTACTTC
CASSIQGYEQYF
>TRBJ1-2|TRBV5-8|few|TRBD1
TGTGCCAGCAGCCTCAGGGGGAACTATGGCTACACCTTC
CASSLRGNYGYTF
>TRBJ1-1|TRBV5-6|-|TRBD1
TGTGCCAGCAGTCTTACAGGGGGGAACACTGAAGCTTTCTTT
CASSLTGGNTEAFF
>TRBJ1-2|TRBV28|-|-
TGTGCCAGCAGTTTACTCGGTCGAGGCTACACCTTC
CASSLLGRGYTF
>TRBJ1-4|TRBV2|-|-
TGTGCCAGCAGTGACAGGGTTAATGAAAAACTGTTTTTT
CASSDRVNEKLFF
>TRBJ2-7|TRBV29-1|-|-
TGCAGCGTTGGACACACAGGGTTCTCCTACGAGCAGTACTTC
CSVGHTGFSYEQYF
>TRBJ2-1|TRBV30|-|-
TGTGCCTGGAGTGTAGGTGGGCGTCGGAATGAGCAGTTCTTC
CAWSVGGRRNEQFF
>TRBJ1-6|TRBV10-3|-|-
TGTGCCATCAGCGTAGACAGGTTCTCCTATAATTCACCCCTCCACTTT
CAISVDRFSYNSPLHF
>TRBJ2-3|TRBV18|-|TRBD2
TGTGCCAGCTCACCCCCCCAGAGTAGCGGGAACGCAGATACGCAGTATTTT
CASSPPQSSGNADTQYF
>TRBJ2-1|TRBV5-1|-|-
TGCGCCAGCAGCTTCGGACAGTCCAATGAGCAGTTCTTC
CASSFGQSNEQFF
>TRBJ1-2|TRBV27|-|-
TGTGCCAGCAGTCCGTTTGGCCCCCTTAATGGCTACACCTTC
CASSPFGPLNGYTF
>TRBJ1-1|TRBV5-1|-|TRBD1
TGCGCCAGCAGCAGGGGACAGGGGGCGACGGTTAACACTGAAGCTTTCTTT
CASSRGQGATVNTEAFF
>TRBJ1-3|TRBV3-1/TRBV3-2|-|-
TGTGCCAGCAGCCGACCTGGCCGGGTGTCGAGCTCTGGAAACACCATATATTTT
CASSRPGRVSSSGNTIYF
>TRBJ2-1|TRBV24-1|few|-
TGTGCCACCAGTGATTTGACAGGGCGGAATGAGCAGTTCTTC
CATSDLTGRNEQFF
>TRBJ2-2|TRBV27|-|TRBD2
TGTGCCAGCAGACCGGGACTAGCGGGAGCCGGGGAGCTGTTTTTT
CASRPGLAGAGELFF
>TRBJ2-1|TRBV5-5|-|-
TGTGCCAGCAGCTTAAACGGTTTCTCCTACAATGAGCAGTTCTTC
CASSLNGFSYNEQFF
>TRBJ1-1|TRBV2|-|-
TGTGCCAGCAGTGAAGGGTTCCGGGGAGGCACTGAAGCTTTCTTT
CASSEGFRGGTEAFF
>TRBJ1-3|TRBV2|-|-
TGTGCCAGCAGTACAAACTCTGGAAACACCATATATTTT
CASSTNSGNTIYF
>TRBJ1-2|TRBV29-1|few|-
TGCAGCGTTGGGGAGGGGGGCGGCTACACCTTC
CSVGEGGGYTF
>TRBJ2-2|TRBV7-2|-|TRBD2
TGTGCCAGCAGCCCCTCAGCGGGACTAAGCGGGAGATTTGCCGGGGAGCTGTTTTTT
CASSPSAGLSGRFAGELFF
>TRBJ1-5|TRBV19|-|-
TGTGCCAGTAGGACTAGCGGAGATAATCAGCCCCAGCATTTT
CASRTSGDNQPQHF
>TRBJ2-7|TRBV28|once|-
TGTGCCAGCAGTATCCAGGGGCCGGGCGAGCAGTACTTC
CASSIQGPGEQYF